This paragraph reports one T cell receptor (beta chain). The antigen it binds to is not known. No much larger clone is present one base from it, and per-base qualities are unavailable. The source of the sample is a study of relationships among human T cell subsets (dated by TCRdb to the early 2010s). At the level of the whole study: The study sequenced eight distinct T cell populations from blood: pan T, CD8 cytotoxic, regulatory, Th1, Th2, naive plus transitional, activated and memory cells.

Receptor amplification or capture employed multiplex PCR. The run used a 454 GS FLX. TCR alpha and beta CDR3 regions were amplified from mRNA by semiquantitative ARM-PCR. In ARM-PCR, tagged nested gene-specific primers were used first, and exponential amplification was then carried out by communal superprimers. Exonuclease was used to remove the nested primers before the first-round PCR products went through the second amplification round. Amplicons were sequenced on the 454 platform, which allows rapid sequencing of millions of DNA fragments without cloning bias. A read was counted as effective if the read could be mapped to both V and J germline segments. In the paper's pipeline: IRmap was used to assign reads to germline V, D and J segments, and IRmap relies on pyromap, a Smith-Waterman modification adapted to 454 sequencing errors. To filter D-beta assignments, cutoffs were set at the 99th percentile of the alignment scores obtained from simulated random sequences. CDR3 was defined as the amino acids between the conserved V-segment Y[YFLI]C motif and the J-segment [FW]GXGT motif. A compound Poisson process model, previously applied to large-scale EST data, was used to estimate repertoire diversity. A procedure for detecting cross-contamination was used to argue that the shared CDR3s did not come from sample contamination. Using fastp at Q25 and MiXCR, TCRdb reprocessed the public reads and kept productive beta chains. Duplicate CDR3 protein sequences are folded into a single record with the most common DNA and genes. TCRdb's processing, not the study's, gives the V and J calls here. The sample contains about 4,000 distinct CDR3 sequences, around 54% of them found a single time. The ten largest clones capture roughly 2.8% of the sample.

Looking up the germline V gene yields CDR1 LGHNA and CDR2 YNFKEQ. Including cysteine and phenylalanine, the CDR3 has 14 amino acids. Of the read, only the CDR3 DNA is kept; its 42 bases are in frame from base 1. Relative to germline, V is 4 bases shorter and J is 3 bases shorter, with 9 bases between their ends. What the research found in general, with its limitations: No statistically significant differences in V, D and J usage, CDR3 length or N-nucleotide additions were observed among the seven subsets. The substantial sharing of CDR3s among Th1, Th2 and regulatory T cells was interpreted as suggesting that cell fate choices are stochastic. A CD4+CD8+ double-positive population could not be ruled out by the bead-based sorting. Over 60% of CD8+ cytotoxic sequences belonged to clones with over 100 reads, whereas regulatory and Th2 subsets showed few such clones.

Th2 cells were selected as CD4+CD25-CD294+ cells with anti-CD294 beads, after CD4+CD56+ NKT cells were removed. T cell subsets were isolated with Miltenyi superparamagnetic beads coated with subset-specific monoclonal antibodies. Every T cell population was isolated from peripheral blood. Mononuclear cells were obtained from whole blood by Ficoll separation, and monocytes were then depleted with anti-CD14 microbeads. Isolated cell populations were immediately resuspended in RNAprotect reagent. Rearrangement joined TRBV4-2 to TRBJ1-4; the D gene is possibly TRBD1, with 5 bases matching. The sequence came from a man aged 40-50 years in good health. The sample comprised CD4+ Th2 cells sorted from blood. The label giving this sample's cell subset or site can be read as: CD4+CD25-CD294+ T helper 2 cells. The CDR3 here reads CASSPRVANEKLFF. The sequenced DNA is TGTGCCAGCAGCCCCAGGGTGGCTAATGAAAAACTGTTTTTT.